One and the same sample provided the 24 T cell receptor beta chains below, sequenced in a study of blood T cell repertoires in COVID-19. Clones were sequenced by immunoSEQ multiplex PCR, and TCRdb holds only the in-frame ones, with some missing. This sample has roughly 59,000 clones; about 83% occur once, and the top ten carry approximately 3.6%. Sequencing was done on a sample of peripheral blood. The receptors originated from a woman at least 80 years old with acute or convalescent COVID-19.

In its sample, this clone was seen a few times. The chain carries TRBV28 and TRBJ1-2, with 9 bases lining up with TRBD1. V shed 4 bases, J shed 8 bases, and the junction held 14 bases outside the gene matches. The CDR3 length is 16 residues. The germline CDR1 and CDR2 sequences are MDHEN and SYDVKM. Here the CDR3 DNA reads TGTGCCAGCAGTTCAACAACCCGGGACAGGGATTGGGGCTACACCTTC. This sequence encodes CASSSTTRDRDWGYTF.

The CDR3 nucleotides read TGTGCCAGCAGTTACTGGGGGGTGTTGGACACTGAAGCTTTCTTT. It encodes CASSYWGVLDTEAFF. This rearrangement joins TRBV6-5 to TRBJ1-1; maybe TRBD1 (5 bases). Germline CDR1 is MNHEY and CDR2 is SVGAGI. The V and J ends lost 1 base and 3 bases respectively, with 12 bases between them. CDR3 length: 15 residues.

The rearrangement links TRBV7-9 to TRBJ1-1, with D maybe TRBD1 (5 bases). V gave up 5 bases and J gave up 10 bases, with 20 bases separating them. Germline CDR1 reads SEHNR; CDR2 reads FQNEAQ (reference sequence). The CDR3 spans 14 residues. CDR3 coding DNA: TGTGCCAGCAGCACCGCCGGGGCCGGGAGTGGAGCTTTCTTT. It specifies CASSTAGAGSGAFF.

This clone was seen only once. The chain carries TRBV20-1 and TRBJ1-5, with a tentative D call TRBD1 (6 bases). The CDR3 has 15 amino acids. V gave up 3 bases and J gave up 2 bases, with 14 bases separating them. Germline-derived CDR1 and CDR2 are DFQATT and SNEGSKA (reference sequence). In DNA, the CDR3 is TGCAGTGCTAGTAAGAATGCAGGGGGCAATCAGCCCCAGCATTTT. As protein: CSASKNAGGNQPQHF.

V and J are TRBV7-3 and TRBJ2-1; no clear D gene. Germline-derived CDR1 and CDR2 are SGHTA and FQGTGA. V lost 5 bases and J 7 bases, leaving 12 bases between the germline ends. The CDR3 length is 13 residues. The CDR3 sequence is CASSPTMKNEQFF. The CDR3, as DNA: TGTGCCAGCAGCCCCACTATGAAAAATGAGCAGTTCTTC.

Only a few counts were recorded for this clone. The chain carries TRBV5-4 and TRBJ2-7, with unresolved D. Trimming cost V 0 bases and J 0 bases, with 10 bases left between them. The germline gives CDR1 SGHNT, CDR2 YYREEE (reference sequence). The CDR3 consists of 15 residues. The CDR3 sequence: CASSLVARSSYEQYF. For the CDR3, the DNA is TGTGCCAGCAGCTTGGTTGCCAGAAGCTCCTACGAGCAGTACTTC. Using reference TRBV5-4 and TRBJ2-7 for the parts outside the CDR3, the full variable domain is ETGVTQSPTHLIKTRGQQVTLRCSSQSGHNTVSWYQQALGQGPQFIFQYYREEENGRGNFPPRFSGLQFPNYSSELNVNALELDDSALYLCASSLVARSSYEQYFGPGTRLTVT.

The rearrangement links TRBV7-6 to TRBJ1-1; the match to TRBD1 covers 7 bases. The CDR3 has 16 residues. V lost 5 bases to trimming and J lost 4 bases; unmatched junction nucleotides: 13. Germline V gene data show CDR1 as SGHVS and CDR2 as FNYEAQ. The chain's CDR3 is CASSTRTGLEGTEAFF. The CDR3 DNA is TGTGCCAGCAGCACCCGGACAGGTTTGGAAGGCACTGAAGCTTTCTTT. Supplemented by reference TRBV7-6 and TRBJ1-1, the full variable domain reads GAGVSQSPRYKVTKRGQDVALRCDPISGHVSLYWYRQALGQGPEFLTYFNYEAQQDKSGLPNDRFSAERPEGSISTLTIQRTEQRDSAMYRCASSTRTGLEGTEAFFGQGTRLTVV.

This chain joins TRBV9 and TRBJ2-2, with D perhaps TRBD2 (5 bases). The germline CDR1 and CDR2 sequences are SGDLS and YYNGEE. Trimming left V 2 bases short and J 3 bases short, with 11 bases between. CDR3 length equals 15 residues. CDR3 loop: CASSVRGGDTGELFF. DNA for the CDR3: TGTGCCAGCAGCGTTCGGGGTGGCGACACCGGGGAGCTGTTTTTT. The variable domain in full, completed from reference TRBV9 and TRBJ2-2, reads DSGVTQTPKHLITATGQRVTLRCSPRSGDLSVYWYQQSLDQGLQFLIQYYNGEERAKGNILERFSAQQFPDLHSELNLSSLELGDSALYFCASSVRGGDTGELFFGEGSRLTVL.

The V call is TRBV7-3, the J call TRBJ2-1; tentative D call: TRBD2 (6 bases). Trimming stripped 0 bases from V and 7 bases from J, with 13 bases between. The germline V gene encodes CDR1 SGHTA and CDR2 FQGTGA. There are 15 residues in the CDR3. The CDR3 spells CASSLTGTRTNEQFF. DNA for the CDR3: TGTGCCAGCAGCTTAACGGGGACTCGGACAAATGAGCAGTTCTTC.

The chain combines TRBV7-2 with TRBJ2-2; 8 bases are a match to TRBD2. The CDR3 loop spans 17 amino acids. CDR1 is SGHTA and CDR2 is FQGNSA in the germline V gene. J was trimmed by 1 base and V by 4 bases; bases with no gene match: 8. The DNA for the CDR3 is TGTGCCAGCAGCTACCAAGCGGGGGCTTTGAACACCGGGGAGCTGTTTTTT. Protein sequence: CASSYQAGALNTGELFF.

The chain couples TRBV11-3 to TRBJ2-1, with TRBD2 matching over 11 bases. Germline V gives CDR1 SGHNT, CDR2 YENEEA. V gave up 5 bases and J gave up 4 bases; unmatched junction bases: 10. The CDR3 has 17 amino acids. The CDR3 DNA reads TGTGCCAGCAGCCCATCTAGCGGGGGGTCCTTTTACAATGAGCAGTTCTTC. It yields the protein CASSPSSGGSFYNEQFF.

The chain carries TRBV3-1 (or the pseudogene TRBV3-2) and TRBJ1-6; no clear D gene. This CDR3 has 17 residues. Germline CDR1 is LGHDT and CDR2 is YNNKEL (reference sequence). Trimming shortened V by 0 bases and J by 7 bases, and 16 bases separated the two germline ends. CDR3 sequence reads: CASSQDPGSLINSPLHF. In nucleotides, the CDR3 is TGTGCCAGCAGCCAAGATCCGGGTTCGTTGATAAATTCACCCCTCCACTTT.

This clone was seen a single time. This rearrangement joins TRBV4-2 to TRBJ2-3; D is possibly TRBD1 (5 bases). The CDR3 is 14 amino acids. The V and J ends lost 1 base and 8 bases respectively, with 13 bases between them. Per the germline V gene, CDR1 is LGHNA and CDR2 is YNFKEQ. This CDR3 reads CASSQGQGIGTQYF. The CDR3 DNA is TGTGCCAGCAGCCAAGGTCAGGGTATAGGTACGCAGTATTTT.

CDR3 amino acids: CASSFLYSNQPQHF. The CDR3 DNA reads TGTGCCAGCAGCTTCCTTTATAGCAATCAGCCCCAGCATTTT. The genes are TRBV5-5 and TRBJ1-5; D uncertain. CDR3 length: 14 residues. Trimming removed 2 bases from V and 0 bases from J, with 6 bases in between. Per the germline V gene, CDR1 is SGHKS and CDR2 is YYEKEE (reference sequence).

This chain uses TRBV5-1 with TRBJ1-1; no firm D call. The CDR3 covers 15 residues. Trimming left V 6 bases short and J 0 bases short, with 15 bases between. Germline V gives CDR1 SGHRS, CDR2 YFSETQ. CDR3 sequence reads: CASTPNGVLNTEAFF. In nucleotides, the CDR3 is TGCGCCAGCACTCCTAACGGGGTTTTGAACACTGAAGCTTTCTTT.

A single count supports this clone. The V and J genes are TRBV5-4 and TRBJ2-3; 8 nucleotides match TRBD1. This CDR3 spans 14 amino acids. The junction had 4 bases not matched to a gene; V was cut back by 7 bases and J by 0 bases. CDR1 is SGHNT, CDR2 YYREEE, per germline (reference sequence). This CDR3 reads CASGQGPSTDTQYF. The CDR3 DNA is TGTGCCAGCGGACAGGGCCCTAGCACAGATACGCAGTATTTT.

The chain couples TRBV5-1 to TRBJ2-7; TRBD2 matches 10 bases. Germline V lookup: CDR1 SGHRS, CDR2 YFSETQ. The CDR3 sequence is 16 residues long. Germline trimming cut 1 base from V and 6 bases from J; bases unmatched to any gene: 10. CDR3 in DNA: TGCGCCAGCAGCTTGACAGCGGGAGGGCTTAGTTCCGAGCAGTACTTC. This sequence encodes CASSLTAGGLSSEQYF.

V gene TRBV5-1 combines with J gene TRBJ2-7; 7 bases are shared with TRBD1. The CDR3 spans 15 residues. The germline gives CDR1 SGHRS, CDR2 YFSETQ. V gave up 1 base and J gave up 3 bases; unmatched junction bases: 7. The CDR3 sequence: CASSLLGQVSYEQYF. In DNA form, the CDR3 reads TGCGCCAGCAGCTTGTTAGGACAGGTTAGCTACGAGCAGTACTTC.

The J gene is TRBJ2-2, the V gene TRBV5-4, with a possible D match to TRBD2 (5 bases). The CDR3 has 13 residues. Trimming left V 4 bases short and J 6 bases short, with 10 bases between. The germline V gene has CDR1 SGHNT and CDR2 YYREEE (reference sequence). In nucleotides, the CDR3 is TGTGCCAGCAGCCCCTGGGGAGCCGGGGAGCTGTTTTTT. It codes for CASSPWGAGELFF.

The V and J genes are TRBV12-3 or TRBV12-4 and TRBJ1-1; no clear D gene. The CDR3 is 12 residues long. V was pared by 5 bases and J by 10 bases, with 14 bases between. The CDR3 sequence: CASSLTPSRAFF. The CDR3 bases are TGTGCCAGCAGTCTGACACCTTCGCGAGCTTTCTTT.

Turning to this clone: At one end the junction does not follow the germline gene, possibly because of a read error. The CDR3 DNA is TGTGCCAGCAGCCAAACTCCCCTTCCTAGCGCTTATACGGACTTC. Residues: CASSQTPLPSAYTDF. This chain uses TRBV3-1 (or the pseudogene TRBV3-2) with TRBJ2-7, with a tentative D call TRBD2 (6 bases). Per germline, CDR1 LGHDT and CDR2 YNNKEL (reference sequence). The CDR3 runs 15 residues.

This chain connects TRBV11-2 to TRBJ2-7; D call uncertain. In germline, CDR1 is SGHAT, CDR2 FQNNGV. The CDR3 runs to 14 residues. Trimming removed 3 bases at V and 2 bases at J, with 11 bases between. CDR3 bases: TGTGCCAGCAGCTTGTATACAGCCCCCTACGAGCAGTACTTC. Its translation is CASSLYTAPYEQYF. Looking up the rest from reference TRBV11-2 and TRBJ2-7 gives the full variable domain: EAGVAQSPRYKIIEKRQSVAFWCNPISGHATLYWYQQILGQGPKLLIQFQNNGVVDDSQLPKDRFSAERLKGVDSTLKIQPAKLEDSAVYLCASSLYTAPYEQYFGPGTRLTVT.

The table lists this clone with a few counts. The V and J genes are TRBV5-1 and TRBJ2-7, with TRBD1 matching over 8 bases. V dropped 1 base and J dropped 6; count of bases not matched to a gene: 0. Germline CDR1 is SGHRS and CDR2 is YFSETQ. The CDR3 extends over 12 amino acids. CDR3 nucleotide sequence: TGCGCCAGCAGCTTGACAGGGGGCGAGCAGTACTTC. Translating gives CASSLTGGEQYF.

The count of this clone is one. The J gene is TRBJ2-5, the V gene TRBV5-1, with D maybe TRBD1 (5 bases). The CDR3 length is 15 residues. The germline V and J ends were trimmed by 2 bases and 5 bases, with 16 bases remaining between them. Germline assignment: CDR1 SGHRS and CDR2 YFSETQ. The CDR3 here is CASSLGADPRETQYF. DNA of the CDR3: TGCGCCAGCAGCTTAGGGGCAGATCCCCGGGAGACCCAGTACTTC.